The T cell receptor (beta chain) under discussion was sequenced for a study of CD8+CD57+ T cells in acquired aplastic anemia (dated by TCRdb to 2017 to 2018). With respect to the entire study: A CD8+CD57+ expansion meant a frequency higher than the mean frequency seen in healthy subjects. Overall study results and their limits: In patients, decreased diversity was observed in CD8+CD57+ cells compared with total CD4+ and CD8+ cell pools. Between patients and healthy controls, no significant difference in CD8+ Simpson's diversity was found (P=0.060). Around 31 CD8+ CDR3 sequences were shared between patients and controls but appeared highly expressed in patients and within their immunodominant clones.

In this sample, this clonotype turned up many times. Its cognate antigen has yet to be identified. No base-level quality is on record; no much larger clone is a single base apart. From the germline V gene (reference sequence), CDR1 is LNHNV and CDR2 is YYDKDF. The CDR3 starts with the cysteine, ends with the phenylalanine, and has 15 residues. Left in the record is the CDR3 DNA by itself, 45 bases read in frame from the first base. Between the V and J ends, shortened by 1 base and 2 bases respectively, the junction contains 10 bases. Genomic DNA served as template for TCR beta VDJ combination and CDR3 sequence profiling. TCR repertoire sequencing was run on an Illumina HiSeq 2000. Per the authors' processing: Repertoires were assessed using TRBV/TRBJ rearrangement plots, CDR3 size and DJ length profiles, and Simpson's diversity index. The most abundant DNA sequence in the deep sequencing data was defined as the immunodominant clone. CDR3 amino acid sequences were screened for sharing across subjects and were compared with published repertoires and the VDJdb database. TCRdb cleaned the public reads at Q25 with fastp, built clones with MiXCR and kept in-frame beta chains. Rows with a matching CDR3 protein are joined into one entry that keeps the most common DNA and genes. The authors' filters were not applied to this entry. The sample records about 20,000 distinct CDR3 sequences, less than 40% of which are singletons. The top ten clonotypes cover more than 70% of the sample.

Flow cytometry had shown CD8+CD57+ cell expansion in the patients selected for sequencing. For about 15% of the 12 patients who had sufficient cells, CD8+CD57+ effector memory cells were also sequenced. Severe acquired aplastic anemia was diagnosed in all patients according to International Study of Aplastic Anemia and Agranulocytosis and Camitta criteria. At the time blood was sampled, none of the patients had received any therapy. Bead enrichment of CD8+CD57+ cells gave a mean DNA yield of about 1.6 ug. In the study, sorted CD4+ and CD8+ blood T cells from patients with severe aplastic anemia and from healthy subjects underwent deep sequencing of TCR repertoires. Patients were enrolled under clinicaltrials.gov protocols 00001620, 01623167, 00001397, 00071045, 00081523 and 00961064 in the USA. Ficoll-Paque density gradient centrifugation was used to isolate peripheral blood mononuclear cells.

The V gene is TRBV15 and the J gene is TRBJ2-3; perhaps TRBD1 is the D gene, with 6 bases matching. The receptor's source is a human donor with aplastic anemia. Specimen: CD8+CD57+ T cells sorted from PBMCs. The cell subset or site tag for this specimen amounts to: bead-enriched CD8+CD57+ effector memory T cells from SAA patients. The CDR3 sequence is CATSRAAGATDTQYF. The DNA sequence is TGTGCCACCAGCAGAGCGGCAGGGGCCACAGATACGCAGTATTTT.